What follows are 13 T cell receptor beta chains derived from one specimen sequenced in a study of OX40 agonist ivuxolimab in advanced cancers. The method was immunoSEQ multiplex PCR; TCRdb's version includes in-frame clones alone and lacks a portion of them. The profile shows 30,000 or so clones, just under 80% of them singletons. Specimen: CD4+ or CD8+ T cells sorted from blood, collected in a trial of the OX40 agonist ivuxolimab. Source of these receptors: an adult with an advanced solid tumor such as melanoma, head and neck, liver or kidney cancer.

This chain uses TRBV10-3 with TRBJ1-1; 8 bases line up with TRBD1. CDR1 ENHRY and CDR2 SYGVKD come from the germline V gene. The junction had 12 bases not matched to a gene; V was cut back by 4 bases and J by 5 bases. The CDR3 is 16 amino acids. The CDR3: CAISGGTGQFHTEAFF. In DNA, the CDR3 is TGTGCCATCAGTGGGGGGACAGGCCAATTTCATACTGAAGCTTTCTTT.

This chain uses TRBV6-1 with TRBJ1-2; no clear D gene. Trimming stripped 6 bases from V and 2 bases from J, with 10 bases between. Germline V CDR1 and CDR2: MNHNS, SASEGT. This CDR3 is built from 13 residues. CDR3 coding DNA: TGTGCCAGCAGGGAACCCGGGAACTATGGCTACACCTTC. Protein product: CASREPGNYGYTF.

In regard to this clone: At one boundary the junction diverges from the germline segment, which might be a read error. This chain joins TRBV7-7 and TRBJ1-1; TRBD1 matches 7 bases. Germline values: CDR1 SSHAT, CDR2 FNYEAQ (reference sequence). This CDR3 comprises 15 residues. CDR3 sequence reads: CASSPLTGMNTEAFF. CDR3 coding DNA: TGTGCTAGCAGCCCTTTGACAGGGATGAACACTGAAGCTTTCTTT.

The V and J genes are TRBV6-5 and TRBJ2-2; D unclear. The ends were cut back, 1 base at V and 10 bases at J, with 10 bases in the middle. The CDR3 consists of 13 residues. Germline V gene sequence: CDR1 MNHEY, CDR2 SVGAGI. The CDR3 coding sequence is TGTGCCAGCAGTTACTATTTTGGGGAGGAGCTGTTTTTT. Its protein product is CASSYYFGEELFF.

The chain recombines TRBV6-6 with TRBJ2-7; D is tentatively TRBD1 or TRBD2 (5 bases each). Per the germline V gene, CDR1 is MNHNY and CDR2 is SVGAGI (reference sequence). The CDR3 consists of 13 residues. The V and J ends lost 4 bases and 3 bases respectively, with 10 bases between them. CDR3 protein: CASSSGTYYEQYF. In DNA, the CDR3 is TGTGCCAGCAGTTCGGGGACCTACTACGAGCAGTACTTC.

The V call is TRBV28, the J call TRBJ2-7, with D tentatively TRBD1 or TRBD2 (5 bases each). V was clipped by 6 bases and J by 2 bases, with 8 bases between them. The CDR3 covers 12 residues. Germline lookup yields CDR1 MDHEN and CDR2 SYDVKM. CDR3 in amino acids: CASSLGAYEQYF. The CDR3 DNA reads as TGTGCCAGCAGCTTGGGGGCCTACGAGCAGTACTTC.

The V gene is TRBV6-5, the J gene TRBJ2-7; D is unresolved. The germline V gene has CDR1 MNHEY and CDR2 SVGAGI. Between the trimmed V and J ends, which lost 7 bases and 3 bases, there was a span of 7 bases. The CDR3 spans 11 residues. The CDR3 protein is CASTGFYEQYF. In DNA form, the CDR3 reads TGTGCCAGCACCGGGTTCTACGAGCAGTACTTC.

In its sample, this clone was seen a few times. The chain carries TRBV7-9 and TRBJ1-4; no definite D call. CDR3 size: 15 residues. V was shortened by 2 bases and J by 1 base, with 8 bases between the two germline ends. CDR1 and CDR2 (germline): SEHNR, FQNEAQ (reference sequence). This CDR3 is CASSLSRGTNEKLFF. The CDR3 nucleotides are TGTGCCAGCAGCTTATCGCGTGGAACTAATGAAAAACTGTTTTTT.

The genes are TRBV5-8 and TRBJ2-5; 13 bases match TRBD2. V lost 0 bases, J lost 1 base, and 9 bases stayed unmatched. The length of the CDR3 is 19 residues. CDR1 SGHTS and CDR2 YDEGEE come from the germline V gene. The CDR3 is CASSLGTGLAGFSQETQYF. The CDR3 nucleotides are TGTGCCAGCAGCTTGGGAACGGGACTAGCGGGATTTAGCCAAGAGACCCAGTACTTC.

The chain combines TRBV19 with TRBJ1-2; no clear D gene. This CDR3 has 12 residues. Trimming removed 9 bases at V and 4 bases at J, with 12 bases between. Germline V gene lookup returns CDR1 LNHDA and CDR2 SQIVND (reference sequence). The CDR3 here is CASTGEGYGYTF. In DNA, the CDR3 is TGTGCCAGCACCGGGGAGGGCTATGGCTACACCTTC.

Only a few counts were recorded for this clone. V is TRBV6-5 and J is TRBJ2-1, with D unclear. V was trimmed by 3 bases and J by 0 bases, leaving 9 bases between them. Looked up from germline, CDR1 is MNHEY and CDR2 is SVGAGI. The CDR3 length is 15 residues. Here the CDR3 DNA reads TGTGCCAGCAGTTATGGGATAAGCTCCTACAATGAGCAGTTCTTC. Amino acid sequence: CASSYGISSYNEQFF.

The chain carries TRBV7-9 and TRBJ1-2, with D uncertain. CDR1 is SEHNR and CDR2 is FQNEAQ in the germline V gene (reference sequence). The CDR3 loop spans 15 amino acids. The ends were cut back, 5 bases at V and 0 bases at J, with 13 bases in the middle. The chain's CDR3 is CASSPSYLANYGYTF. In DNA form, the CDR3 reads TGTGCCAGCAGCCCGTCCTATCTCGCTAACTATGGCTACACCTTC.

This rearrangement joins TRBV11-3 to TRBJ2-5; the match to TRBD2 covers 7 bases. The CDR3 has 15 residues. Germline V CDR1 and CDR2: SGHNT, YENEEA. After removal of 1 base from V and 2 bases from J, the junction contained 4 bases not matched to a gene. The CDR3 sequence: CASSLGERGQETQYF. CDR3 coding DNA: TGTGCCAGCAGCTTAGGCGAGCGGGGTCAAGAGACCCAGTACTTC.